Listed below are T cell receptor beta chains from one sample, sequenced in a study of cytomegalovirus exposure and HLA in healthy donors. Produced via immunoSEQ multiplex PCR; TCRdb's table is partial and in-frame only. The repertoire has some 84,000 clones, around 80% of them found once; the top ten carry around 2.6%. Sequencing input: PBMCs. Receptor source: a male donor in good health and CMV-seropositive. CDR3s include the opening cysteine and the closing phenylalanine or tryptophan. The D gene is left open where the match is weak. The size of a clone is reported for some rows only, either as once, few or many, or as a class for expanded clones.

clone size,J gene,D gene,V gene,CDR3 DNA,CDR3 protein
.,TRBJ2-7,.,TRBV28,TGTGCCAGCAGGAAACAGGGAGCCTACGAGCAGTACTTC,CASRKQGAYEQYF
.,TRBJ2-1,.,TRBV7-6,TGTGCCAGCAGCTTAGGGTCGGGGGGCCTTAATGAGCAGTTCTTC,CASSLGSGGLNEQFF
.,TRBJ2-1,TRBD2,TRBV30,TGTGCCTGGAGAAAAGGGCTAGCGGGAGGGCCCCACAATGAGCAGTTCTTC,CAWRKGLAGGPHNEQFF
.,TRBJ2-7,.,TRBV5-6,TGTGCCAGCAGCGGAGGGGGCAGGGATGAGTACTTC,CASSGGGRDEYF
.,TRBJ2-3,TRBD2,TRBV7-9,TGTGCCAGCAGTAGCGGGAGTACAGATACGCAGTATTTT,CASSSGSTDTQYF
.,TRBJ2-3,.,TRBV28,TGTGCCAGCAGTTTTTTTAGGGGAAATACGCAGTATTTT,CASSFFRGNTQYF
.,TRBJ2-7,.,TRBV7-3,TGTGCCAGCAGTCCCGGCGGCTCCGAGCAGTACTTC,CASSPGGSEQYF
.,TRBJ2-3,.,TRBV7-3,TGTGCCAGCAGCTTGCAAAAGGCCCAGGGGACGGATACGCAGTATTTT,CASSLQKAQGTDTQYF
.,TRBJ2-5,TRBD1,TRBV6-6,TGTGCCAGCGGACAGGGGTGGCAAGAGACCCAGTACTTC,CASGQGWQETQYF
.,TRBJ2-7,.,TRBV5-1,TGCGCCAGCAGCGTAGACAGCTACGAGCAGTACTTC,CASSVDSYEQYF
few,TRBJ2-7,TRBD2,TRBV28,TGTGCCAGCAGTTTATGGGCCCCGACTAGCGGGAGTAACGAGCAGTACTTC,CASSLWAPTSGSNEQYF
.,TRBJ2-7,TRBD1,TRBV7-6,TGTGCCAGCAGCATCAGACAGGGGGCGTTATCCTACGAGCAGTACTTC,CASSIRQGALSYEQYF
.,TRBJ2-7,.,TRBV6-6,TGTGCCAGCAGTTACTCGTGGGGGGAGGGGGAATACGAGCAGTACTTC,CASSYSWGEGEYEQYF
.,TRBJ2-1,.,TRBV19,TGTGCCAGTAGCCTCTTCAATGAGCAGTTCTTC,CASSLFNEQFF
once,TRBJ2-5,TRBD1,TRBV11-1,TGTGCCAGCAGCCCGACGACTCGACAGGGCTGGGAGACCCAGTACTTC,CASSPTTRQGWETQYF
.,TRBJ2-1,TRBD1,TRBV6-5,TGTGCCAGCAGAGCCGGGACAGGGAACGGGAATGAGCAGTTCTTC,CASRAGTGNGNEQFF
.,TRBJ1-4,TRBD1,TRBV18,TGTGCCAGCTCACCAGGACAGGCGGGTGAAAAACTGTTTTTT,CASSPGQAGEKLFF
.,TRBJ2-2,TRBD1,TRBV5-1,TGCGCCAGCTTCGGTGGGGACAGGGGATCCACCGGGGAGCTGTTTTTT,CASFGGDRGSTGELFF
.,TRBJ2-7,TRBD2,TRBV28,TGTGCCAGCAGTTTCACTGGACTAGCGGGTCCCCCCTACGAGCAGTACTTC,CASSFTGLAGPPYEQYF
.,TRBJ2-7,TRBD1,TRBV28,TGTGCCAGCAGTTCCCTTCCGGACAGGGGTAACGAGCAGTACTTC,CASSSLPDRGNEQYF
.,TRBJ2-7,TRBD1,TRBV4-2,TGTGCCAGCAGCCAAGCCGGGACAGGGGGCTACGAGCAGTACTTC,CASSQAGTGGYEQYF